This TCR beta chain was recorded in a study of post-analysis software for immune sequencing data. Background on the study: Included courses were relapsing-remitting and secondary progressive multiple sclerosis; progressive-relapsing multiple sclerosis was also included. Study-wide results and caveats: Among multiple sclerosis patients, normalized Chao1 diversity was significantly below that of controls. In patients, about 5 TRBV segments were more frequent than in controls, with TRBV5-6, TRBV5-1 and TRBV20-1 among them.

The CDR3 runs to 14 residues. With 0 bases removed from V and 2 bases from J, the gap between germline ends came to 8 bases. Germline CDR1 is SGHRS and CDR2 is YFSETQ. About this clonotype itself: Its target is unknown.

TCR beta libraries were prepared from cDNA with unique molecular identifiers. Input populations of roughly 0.95 to 10 million T cells gave rise to about 480,000 cDNA molecules. TCRdb independently ran MiXCR on the PCR reads; one entry per CDR3 protein. The profile shows some 500,000 distinct CDR3 sequences, less than 45% of them singletons. The chain couples TRBV5-1 to TRBJ2-5; D call uncertain. This clonotype was sampled from a girl aged 10-17 years with multiple sclerosis. Sequenced sample: blood. CDR3 amino acids: CASSLAEPQETQYF. The CDR3 bases are TGCGCCAGCAGCTTGGCCGAGCCTCAAGAGACCCAGTACTTC.